This entry lists 12 T cell receptor beta chains sequenced from one sample in a study of blood T cell repertoires in COVID-19. The protocol was immunoSEQ multiplex PCR, while the TCRdb copy is restricted to in-frame clones and leaves out a portion. The sample holds some 65,000 clones, approximately 93% seen once. The sequencing sample was made of peripheral blood. These receptor sequences come from a man between 65 and 85 years old with active COVID-19.

The rearrangement links TRBV9 to TRBJ1-3, with 11 bases matching TRBD1. Germline assignment: CDR1 SGDLS and CDR2 YYNGEE. After removal of 3 bases from V and 3 bases from J, the junction contained 8 bases not matched to a gene. The CDR3 totals 17 residues. CDR3 DNA: TGTGCCAGCAGCGCCGTGGGGACAGGGGGTTTTGGAAACACCATATATTTT. The encoded protein is CASSAVGTGGFGNTIYF.

The rearrangement uses TRBV4-3 and TRBJ2-5, with 9 bases fitting TRBD1. The ends lost 3 bases at V and 5 bases at J; junction bases unmatched: 7. CDR3 size: 15 residues. Germline V lookup: CDR1 LGHNA, CDR2 YSLEER. The CDR3 coding sequence is TGCGCCAGCAGCCACATAAGGACAGGGGATGAGACCCAGTACTTC. It specifies CASSHIRTGDETQYF.

The chain uses TRBV19 and TRBJ2-2; possible D gene TRBD2, 7 bases. CDR3 length: 16 amino acids. V gave up 7 bases and J gave up 2 bases, with 17 bases separating them. Per germline, CDR1 LNHDA and CDR2 SQIVND (reference sequence). The CDR3 coding sequence is TGTGCCAGTACCGCGCGGGGGCCCCGAAACACCGGGGAGCTGTTTTTT. It yields the protein CASTARGPRNTGELFF.

This chain joins TRBV2 and TRBJ2-5; D is perhaps TRBD1 (6 bases). Trimming stripped 5 bases from V and 6 bases from J, with 19 bases between. Germline CDR1 and CDR2: SNHLY and FYNNEI. The CDR3 is 15 residues long. The CDR3, as DNA: TGTGCCAGCAGTCCCTTAACGGGGCAGGGGAAGACCCAGTACTTC. Amino acid sequence: CASSPLTGQGKTQYF. Based on the CDR3 plus reference TRBV2 and TRBJ2-5, the full variable domain is EPEVTQTPSHQVTQMGQEVILRCVPISNHLYFYWYRQILGQKVEFLVSFYNNEISEKSEIFDDQFSVERPDGSNFTLKIRSTKLEDSAMYFCASSPLTGQGKTQYFGPGTRLLVL.

CDR3 sequence reads: CASSLVQGGNTIYF. In DNA, the CDR3 is TGCGCCAGCAGCTTGGTTCAGGGGGGAAACACCATATATTTT. The chain recombines TRBV5-1 with TRBJ1-3; a possible D gene is TRBD1 (6 bases). The germline gives CDR1 SGHRS, CDR2 YFSETQ. CDR3 size: 14 residues. Trimming took 0 bases from V and 4 from J, leaving 8 bases between them.

V usage is TRBV7-6 and J usage is TRBJ2-3, with 9 positions matching TRBD2. CDR3 length: 16 amino acids. Germline lookup yields CDR1 SGHVS and CDR2 FNYEAQ. The trim removed 1 base at V and 3 bases at J, leaving 5 bases unmatched. Written as DNA, the CDR3 is TGTGCCAGCAGCTTAGGTGGCGGGGGGGTTACAGATACGCAGTATTTT. Translation gives CASSLGGGGVTDTQYF.

The V and J genes are TRBV7-9 and TRBJ1-2, with D unresolved. CDR3 length: 13 residues. With 3 bases removed from V and 0 bases from J, the gap between germline ends came to 5 bases. Germline CDR1 and CDR2: SEHNR and FQNEAQ (reference sequence). The CDR3 DNA follows: TGTGCCAGCAGCTTGACTTCTAACTATGGCTACACCTTC. It translates to CASSLTSNYGYTF.

The chain has TRBV5-1 and TRBJ2-5, with 7 bases aligning to TRBD2. Germline V gives CDR1 SGHRS, CDR2 YFSETQ. V trimming: 0 bases; J trimming: 0 bases; junction bases outside the gene matches: 5. The CDR3 loop spans 16 amino acids. The CDR3 nucleotides read TGCGCCAGCAGCTTGGCCCTCGGGGGGAACCAAGAGACCCAGTACTTC. Residues: CASSLALGGNQETQYF.

The chain couples TRBV6-2 or TRBV6-3 to TRBJ2-7, with TRBD2 as a possible D gene (5 bases). Germline lookup yields CDR1 MNHEY and CDR2 SVGEGT. This CDR3 contains 14 residues. V was pared by 2 bases and J by 3 bases, with 11 bases between. The DNA for the CDR3 is TGTGCCAGCAGTTACGTGCTAGCTAACTACGAGCAGTACGTC. Protein sequence: CASSYVLANYEQYV.

The chain recombines TRBV5-6 with TRBJ2-5, with D maybe TRBD2 (7 bases). V was trimmed by 4 bases and J by 5 bases, leaving 21 bases between them. CDR3 size: 16 residues. CDR1 is SGHDT and CDR2 is YYEEEE in the germline V gene. The CDR3 bases are TGTGCCAGCAGCCTACCCTCGGGGGGCCGGGGGGAGACCCAGTACTTC. Encoded protein: CASSLPSGGRGETQYF.

The chain recombines TRBV11-3 with TRBJ1-1; unclear D gene. The germline CDR1 and CDR2 sequences are SGHNT and YENEEA. V was pared by 5 bases and J by 4 bases, with 14 bases between. CDR3 length: 14 residues. The CDR3 here is CASSATGSSTEAFF. The CDR3 DNA sequence: TGTGCCAGCAGCGCGACGGGGTCTAGCACTGAAGCTTTCTTT.

The chain combines TRBV6-6 with TRBJ1-1; 7 bases fit TRBD1. The trim removed 5 bases at V and 0 bases at J, leaving 18 bases unmatched. Germline assignment: CDR1 MNHNY and CDR2 SVGAGI (reference sequence). This CDR3 is built from 19 residues. This CDR3 reads CASSPMTGTFNGVNTEAFF. The DNA of the CDR3 is TGTGCCAGCAGTCCGATGACAGGGACTTTTAATGGCGTGAACACTGAAGCTTTCTTT.